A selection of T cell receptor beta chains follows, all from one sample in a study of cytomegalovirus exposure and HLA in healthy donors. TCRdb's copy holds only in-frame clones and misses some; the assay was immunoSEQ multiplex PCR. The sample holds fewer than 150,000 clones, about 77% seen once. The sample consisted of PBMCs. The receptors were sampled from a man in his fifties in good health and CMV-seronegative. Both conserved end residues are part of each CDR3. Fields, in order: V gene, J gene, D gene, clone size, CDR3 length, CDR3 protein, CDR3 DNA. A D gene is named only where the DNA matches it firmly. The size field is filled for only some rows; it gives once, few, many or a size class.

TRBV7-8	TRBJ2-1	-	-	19	CASSLGGLGRGRSYNEQFF	TGTGCCAGCAGCTTAGGCGGGCTAGGGCGCGGTCGCTCCTACAATGAGCAGTTCTTC
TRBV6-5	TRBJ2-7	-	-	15	CASSYSARNSYEQYF	TGTGCCAGCAGTTACTCGGCCAGAAACTCCTACGAGCAGTACTTC
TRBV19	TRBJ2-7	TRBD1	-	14	CASSKGTGTYEQYF	TGTGCCAGTAGCAAGGGGACAGGGACCTACGAGCAGTACTTC
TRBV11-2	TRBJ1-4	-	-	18	CASKFWGTRVSTNEKLFF	TGTGCCAGCAAGTTCTGGGGGACAAGGGTATCAACTAATGAAAAACTGTTTTTT
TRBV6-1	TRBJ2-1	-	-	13	CASSEGQNNEQFF	TGTGCCAGCAGTGAAGGACAGAACAATGAGCAGTTCTTC
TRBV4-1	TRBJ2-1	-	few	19	CASSSGRDGLTNLRPEQFF	TGCGCCAGCAGCTCCGGACGGGATGGGCTCACAAATTTACGACCTGAGCAGTTCTTC
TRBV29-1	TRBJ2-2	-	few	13	CSGGTANTGELFF	TGCAGCGGCGGGACGGCGAACACCGGGGAGCTGTTTTTT
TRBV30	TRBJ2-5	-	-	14	CAWSGGQPIETQYF	TGTGCCTGGAGTGGCGGACAGCCCATAGAGACCCAGTACTTC
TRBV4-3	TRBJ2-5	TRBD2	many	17	CASSQDPPSGAQETQYF	TGCGCCAGCAGCCAAGATCCGCCTAGCGGGGCACAAGAGACCCAGTACTTC
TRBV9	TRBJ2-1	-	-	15	CASSVEGLDYNEQFF	TGTGCCAGCAGCGTAGAGGGGCTGGACTACAATGAGCAGTTCTTC
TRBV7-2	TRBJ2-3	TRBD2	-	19	CASSLRQGLAGGTLDTQYF	TGTGCCAGCAGCTTAAGACAGGGACTAGCGGGAGGGACACTCGATACGCAGTATTTT
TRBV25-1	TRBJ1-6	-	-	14	CASSEFQVNSPLHF	TGTGCCAGCAGTGAATTTCAGGTTAATTCACCCCTCCACTTT
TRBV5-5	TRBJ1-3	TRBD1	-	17	CASSLSGQGLSGNTIYF	TGTGCCAGCAGCCTCTCAGGACAGGGCTTAAGTGGAAACACCATATATTTT
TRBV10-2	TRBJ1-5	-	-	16	CASSEQRSWAGQPQHF	TGCGCCAGCAGTGAGCAGAGAAGTTGGGCCGGACAGCCCCAGCATTTT
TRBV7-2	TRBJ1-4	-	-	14	CASSTGTGEEKLFF	TGTGCCAGCAGCACAGGGACCGGGGAGGAAAAACTGTTTTTT
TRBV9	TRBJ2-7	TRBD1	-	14	CASSSTGGPIEQYF	TGTGCCAGCAGCTCGACAGGGGGTCCGATCGAGCAGTACTTC
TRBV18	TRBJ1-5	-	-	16	CASSPAGLSSNQPQHF	TGTGCCAGCTCACCAGCAGGACTGAGTAGCAATCAGCCCCAGCATTTT
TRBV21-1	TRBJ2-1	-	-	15	CASSRREEAYNEQFF	TGTGCCAGCAGCAGACGGGAGGAGGCCTACAATGAGCAGTTCTTC
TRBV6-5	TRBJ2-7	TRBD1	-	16	CASSSLGQGRSYEQYF	TGTGCCAGCAGTTCCCTTGGACAGGGCCGCTCCTACGAGCAGTACTTC
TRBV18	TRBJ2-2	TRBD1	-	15	CASSLGQANTGELFF	TGTGCCAGCTCACTGGGACAGGCGAACACCGGGGAGCTGTTTTTT
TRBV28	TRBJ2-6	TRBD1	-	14	CASIKGGGANVLTF	TGTGCCAGCATTAAAGGGGGCGGGGCCAACGTCCTGACTTTC
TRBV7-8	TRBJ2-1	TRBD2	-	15	CASSRLAGEGNEQFF	TGTGCCAGCAGCCGACTAGCGGGAGAGGGGAATGAGCAGTTCTTC
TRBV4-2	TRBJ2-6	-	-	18	CASSQDIAGGSGANVLTF	TGTGCCAGCAGCCAAGATATCGCTGGAGGTTCTGGGGCCAACGTCCTGACTTTC
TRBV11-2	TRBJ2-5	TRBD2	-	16	CASSLGGGPSGETQYF	TGTGCCAGCAGCTTAGGGGGAGGGCCCTCGGGAGAGACCCAGTACTTC
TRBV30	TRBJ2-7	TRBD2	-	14	CAWSPGLVSYEQYF	TGTGCCTGGAGTCCGGGACTAGTGTCCTACGAGCAGTACTTC
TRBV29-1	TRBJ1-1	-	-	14	CSVSVILANTEAFF	TGCAGCGTTTCCGTAATTCTAGCGAACACTGAAGCTTTCTTT
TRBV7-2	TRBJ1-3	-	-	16	CASSPEASLSGNTIYF	TGTGCCAGCAGCCCAGAGGCCAGCCTCTCTGGAAACACCATATATTTT
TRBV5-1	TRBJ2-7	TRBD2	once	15	CASSLAGGNTYEQYF	TGCGCCAGCAGCTTGGCCGGGGGGAATACGTACGAGCAGTACTTC
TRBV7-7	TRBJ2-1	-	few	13	CASSLVGANEQFF	TGTGCTAGCAGCTTAGTCGGTGCCAATGAGCAGTTCTTC
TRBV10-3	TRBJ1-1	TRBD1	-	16	CAISAPGQGADTEAFF	TGTGCCATCAGTGCCCCGGGACAGGGGGCCGACACTGAAGCTTTCTTT
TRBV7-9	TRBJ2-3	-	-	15	CASSLRERTTDTQYF	TGTGCCAGCAGCCTTAGAGAGCGAACGACAGATACGCAGTATTTT
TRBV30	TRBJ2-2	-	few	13	CAWSVSGDGELFF	TGTGCCTGGAGTGTATCCGGGGACGGGGAGCTGTTTTTT
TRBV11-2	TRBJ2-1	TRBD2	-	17	CASSLDGGGPVGNEQFF	TGTGCCAGCAGCTTAGACGGGGGAGGGCCGGTAGGCAATGAGCAGTTCTTC
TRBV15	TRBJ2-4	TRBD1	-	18	CATSSLDTGALAKNIQYF	TGTGCCACCAGCAGTCTTGACACAGGGGCTTTAGCCAAAAACATTCAGTACTTC
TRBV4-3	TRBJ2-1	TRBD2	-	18	CASSQEASGRVRSNEQFF	TGCGCCAGCAGCCAAGAAGCCAGCGGGAGGGTTCGGAGCAATGAGCAGTTCTTC
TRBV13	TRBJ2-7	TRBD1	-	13	CASSSGQGYEQYF	TGTGCCAGCAGCTCGGGACAGGGCTACGAGCAGTACTTC
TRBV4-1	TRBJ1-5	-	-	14	CASSQRTANQPQHF	TGCGCCAGCAGCCAAAGGACAGCCAATCAGCCCCAGCATTTT
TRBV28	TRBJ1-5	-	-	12	CASNTVDQPQHF	TGTGCCAGCAACACCGTTGATCAGCCCCAGCATTTT
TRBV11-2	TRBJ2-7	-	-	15	CASSLESGGSYEQYF	TGTGCCAGCAGCTTAGAATCCGGGGGCTCCTACGAGCAGTACTTC
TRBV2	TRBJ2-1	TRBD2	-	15	CASSGSSGRGNEQFF	TGTGCCAGCAGTGGGAGTAGCGGGAGGGGCAATGAGCAGTTCTTC
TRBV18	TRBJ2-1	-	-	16	CASSPLGIGSYNEQFF	TGTGCCAGCTCACCACTGGGCATTGGCTCCTACAATGAGCAGTTCTTC
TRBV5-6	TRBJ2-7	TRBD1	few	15	CASNSLGQGFYEQYF	TGTGCCAGCAACAGCTTAGGACAGGGTTTTTACGAGCAGTACTTC
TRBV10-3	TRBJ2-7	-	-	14	CAIPGHRHSYEQYF	TGTGCCATCCCGGGACACCGGCACTCCTACGAGCAGTACTTC
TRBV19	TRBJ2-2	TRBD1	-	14	CASCGQEYTGELFF	TGTGCCAGTTGCGGACAGGAATACACCGGGGAGCTGTTTTTT
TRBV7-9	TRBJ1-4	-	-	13	CASRLQGSEKLFF	TGTGCCAGCAGGCTCCAGGGTTCCGAAAAACTGTTTTTT
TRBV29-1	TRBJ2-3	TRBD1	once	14	CSVEGTGDTDTQYF	TGCAGCGTTGAGGGGACAGGCGACACAGATACGCAGTATTTT
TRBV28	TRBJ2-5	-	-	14	CASSPDFSTETQYF	TGTGCCAGCAGTCCCGACTTCTCAACAGAGACCCAGTACTTC
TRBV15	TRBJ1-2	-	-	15	CATSRDAGGASGYTF	TGTGCCACCAGCAGAGATGCGGGGGGCGCAAGTGGCTACACCTTC
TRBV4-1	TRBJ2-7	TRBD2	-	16	CASSQEKRDFAYEQYF	TGCGCCAGCAGCCAAGAGAAGCGGGATTTCGCCTACGAGCAGTACTTC
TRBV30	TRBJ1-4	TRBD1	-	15	CAWSPGTGGVEKLFF	TGTGCCTGGAGTCCCGGGACAGGGGGCGTAGAAAAACTGTTTTTT